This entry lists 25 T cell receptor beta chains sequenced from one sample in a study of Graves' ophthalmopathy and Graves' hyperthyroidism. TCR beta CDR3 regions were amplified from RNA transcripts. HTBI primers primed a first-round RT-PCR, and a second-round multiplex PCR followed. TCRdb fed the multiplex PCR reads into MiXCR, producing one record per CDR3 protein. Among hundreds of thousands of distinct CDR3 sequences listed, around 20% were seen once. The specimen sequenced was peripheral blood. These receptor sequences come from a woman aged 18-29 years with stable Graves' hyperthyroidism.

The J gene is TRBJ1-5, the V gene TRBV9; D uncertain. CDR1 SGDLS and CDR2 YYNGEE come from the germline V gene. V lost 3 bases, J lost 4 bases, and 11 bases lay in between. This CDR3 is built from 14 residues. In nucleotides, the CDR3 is TGTGCCAGCAGCGCCACTAACTTGAATCAGCCCCAGCATTTT. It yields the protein CASSATNLNQPQHF.

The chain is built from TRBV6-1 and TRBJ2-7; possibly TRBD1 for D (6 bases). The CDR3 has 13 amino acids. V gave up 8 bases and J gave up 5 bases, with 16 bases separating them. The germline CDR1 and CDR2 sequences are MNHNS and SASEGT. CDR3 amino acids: CASYVQGDHEQYF. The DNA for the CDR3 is TGTGCCAGCTACGTACAGGGAGACCACGAGCAGTACTTC.

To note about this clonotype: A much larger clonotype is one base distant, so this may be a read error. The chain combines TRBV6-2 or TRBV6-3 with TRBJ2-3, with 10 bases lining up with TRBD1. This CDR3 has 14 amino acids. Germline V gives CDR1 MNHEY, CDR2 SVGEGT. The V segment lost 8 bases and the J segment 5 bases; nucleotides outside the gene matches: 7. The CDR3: CASGTDRGRDTQYF. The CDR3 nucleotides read TGTGCCAGCGGTACAGACAGGGGGCGAGATACGCAGTATTTT.

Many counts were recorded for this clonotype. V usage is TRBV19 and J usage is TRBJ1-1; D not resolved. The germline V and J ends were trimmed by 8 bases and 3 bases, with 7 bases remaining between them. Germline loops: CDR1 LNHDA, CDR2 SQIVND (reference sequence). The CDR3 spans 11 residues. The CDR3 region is CASLGYTEAFF. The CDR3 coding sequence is TGTGCCAGTTTGGGTTACACTGAAGCTTTCTTT.

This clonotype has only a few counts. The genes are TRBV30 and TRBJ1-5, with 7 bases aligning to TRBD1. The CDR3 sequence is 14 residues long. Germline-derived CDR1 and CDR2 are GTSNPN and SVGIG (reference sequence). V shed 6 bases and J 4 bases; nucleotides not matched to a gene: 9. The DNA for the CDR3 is TGTGCCTGCGCCACAGGGGCATTGAATCAGCCCCAGCATTTT. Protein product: CACATGALNQPQHF.

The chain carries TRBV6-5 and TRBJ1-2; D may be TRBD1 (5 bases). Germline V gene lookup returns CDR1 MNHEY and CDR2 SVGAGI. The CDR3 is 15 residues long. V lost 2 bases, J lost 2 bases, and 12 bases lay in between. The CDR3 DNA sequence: TGTGCCAGCAGTTACGATCCGGGACGGAACTATGGCTACACCTTC. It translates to CASSYDPGRNYGYTF.

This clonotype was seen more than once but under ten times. In DNA form, the CDR3 reads TGTGCCAGCACCCCCGGGACTAGCGGGAGGGCTCTCGCGAACACCGGGGAGCTGTTTTTT. Encoded protein: CASTPGTSGRALANTGELFF. The chain has TRBV4-2 and TRBJ2-2, with 16 bases fitting TRBD2. Per germline, CDR1 LGHNA and CDR2 YNFKEQ. V was clipped by 7 bases and J by 0 bases; unmatched bases: 11. The CDR3 is 20 amino acids.

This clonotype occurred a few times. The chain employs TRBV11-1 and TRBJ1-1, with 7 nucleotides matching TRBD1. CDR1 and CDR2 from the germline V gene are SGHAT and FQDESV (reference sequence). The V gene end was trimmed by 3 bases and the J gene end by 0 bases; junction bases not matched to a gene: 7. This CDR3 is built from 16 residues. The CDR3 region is CASSFWTGVMNTEAFF. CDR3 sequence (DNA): TGTGCCAGCAGCTTTTGGACAGGAGTCATGAACACTGAAGCTTTCTTT. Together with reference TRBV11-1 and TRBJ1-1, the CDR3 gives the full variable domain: EAEVAQSPRYKITEKSQAVAFWCDPISGHATLYWYRQILGQGPELLVQFQDESVVDDSQLPKDRFSAERLKGVDSTLKIQPAELGDSAMYLCASSFWTGVMNTEAFFGQGTRLTVV.

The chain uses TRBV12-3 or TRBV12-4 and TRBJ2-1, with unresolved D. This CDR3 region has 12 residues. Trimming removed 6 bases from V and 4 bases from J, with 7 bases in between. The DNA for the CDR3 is TGTGCCAGCAGCATTCTTTACAATGAGCAGTTCTTC. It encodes CASSILYNEQFF.

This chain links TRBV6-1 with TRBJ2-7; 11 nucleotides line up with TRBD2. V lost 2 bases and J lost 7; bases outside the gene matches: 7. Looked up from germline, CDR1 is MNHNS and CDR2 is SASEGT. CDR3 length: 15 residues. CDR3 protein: CASSERLAGGGEQYF. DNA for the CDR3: TGTGCCAGCAGTGAACGGCTAGCGGGAGGCGGGGAGCAGTACTTC.

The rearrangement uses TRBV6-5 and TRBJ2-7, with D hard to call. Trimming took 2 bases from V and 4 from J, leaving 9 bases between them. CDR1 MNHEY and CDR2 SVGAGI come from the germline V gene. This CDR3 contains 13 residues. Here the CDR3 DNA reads TGTGCCAGCAGTTACCACCTAGATTACGAGCAGTACTTC. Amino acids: CASSYHLDYEQYF.

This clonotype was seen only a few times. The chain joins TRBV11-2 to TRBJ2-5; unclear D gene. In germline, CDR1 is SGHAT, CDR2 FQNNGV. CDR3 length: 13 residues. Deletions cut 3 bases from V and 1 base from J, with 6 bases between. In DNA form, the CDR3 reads TGTGCCAGCAGCTTTGCTAGCCAAGAGACCCAGTACTTC. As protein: CASSFASQETQYF.

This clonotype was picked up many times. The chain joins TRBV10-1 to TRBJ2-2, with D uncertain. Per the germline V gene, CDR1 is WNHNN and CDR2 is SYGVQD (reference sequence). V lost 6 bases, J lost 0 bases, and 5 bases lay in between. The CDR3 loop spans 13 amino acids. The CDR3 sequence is CASSTSNTGELFF. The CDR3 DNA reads TGCGCCAGCAGCACTTCGAACACCGGGGAGCTGTTTTTT.

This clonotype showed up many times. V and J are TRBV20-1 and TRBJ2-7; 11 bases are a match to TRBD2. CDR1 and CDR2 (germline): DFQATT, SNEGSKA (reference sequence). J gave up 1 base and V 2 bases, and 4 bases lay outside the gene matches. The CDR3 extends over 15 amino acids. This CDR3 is CSARRLAGGSYEQYF. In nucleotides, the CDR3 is TGCAGTGCTAGAAGGCTAGCGGGAGGATCCTACGAGCAGTACTTC.

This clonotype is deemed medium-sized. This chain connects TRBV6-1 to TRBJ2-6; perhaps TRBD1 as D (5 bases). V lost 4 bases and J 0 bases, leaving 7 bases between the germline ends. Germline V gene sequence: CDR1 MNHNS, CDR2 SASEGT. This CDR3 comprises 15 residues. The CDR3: CASSVGDSGANVLTF. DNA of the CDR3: TGTGCCAGCAGTGTAGGGGACTCTGGGGCCAACGTCCTGACTTTC.

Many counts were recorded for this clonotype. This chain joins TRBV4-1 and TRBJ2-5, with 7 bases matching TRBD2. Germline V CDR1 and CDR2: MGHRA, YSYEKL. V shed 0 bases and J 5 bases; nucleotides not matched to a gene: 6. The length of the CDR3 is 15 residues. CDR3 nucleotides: TGCGCCAGCAGCCAAGAGGGGGGGAAGGGCGAGACCCAGTACTTC. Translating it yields CASSQEGGKGETQYF.

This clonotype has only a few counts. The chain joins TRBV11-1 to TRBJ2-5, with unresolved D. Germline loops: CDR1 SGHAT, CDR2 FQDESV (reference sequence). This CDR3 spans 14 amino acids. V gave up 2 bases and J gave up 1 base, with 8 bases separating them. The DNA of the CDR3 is TGTGCCAGCAGCTTAAGGGCAGTCCAAGAGACCCAGTACTTC. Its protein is CASSLRAVQETQYF.

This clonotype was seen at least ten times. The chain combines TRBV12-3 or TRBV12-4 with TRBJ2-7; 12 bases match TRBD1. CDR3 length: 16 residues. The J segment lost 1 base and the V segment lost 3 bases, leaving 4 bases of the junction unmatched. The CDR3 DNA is TGTGCCAGCAGTTTGGGACAGGGGGCTGGTTCCTACGAGCAGTACTTC. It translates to CASSLGQGAGSYEQYF.

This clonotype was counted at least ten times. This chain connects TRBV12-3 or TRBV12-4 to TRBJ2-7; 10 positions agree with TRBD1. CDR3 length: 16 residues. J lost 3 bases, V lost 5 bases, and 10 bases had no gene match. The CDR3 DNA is TGTGCCAGCAGTCCGTACTCCGGACAGGGGGTCTACGAGCAGTACTTC. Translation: CASSPYSGQGVYEQYF.

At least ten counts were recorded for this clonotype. The CDR3 region has the DNA TGTGCCACACGCTACGACAGGTACACTGAAGCTTTCTTT. Its protein is CATRYDRYTEAFF. The rearrangement uses TRBV6-1 and TRBJ1-1; D might be TRBD1 (6 bases). Germline V gives CDR1 MNHNS, CDR2 SASEGT. The ends were cut back, 10 bases at V and 3 bases at J, with 15 bases in the middle. CDR3 size: 13 residues.

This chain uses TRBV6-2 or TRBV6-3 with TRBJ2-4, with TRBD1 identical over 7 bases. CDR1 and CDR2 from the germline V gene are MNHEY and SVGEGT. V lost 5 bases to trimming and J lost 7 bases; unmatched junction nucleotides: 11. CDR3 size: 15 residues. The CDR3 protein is CASSRHTGVGNIQYF. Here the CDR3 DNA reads TGTGCCAGCAGTCGCCATACAGGGGTCGGGAACATTCAGTACTTC.

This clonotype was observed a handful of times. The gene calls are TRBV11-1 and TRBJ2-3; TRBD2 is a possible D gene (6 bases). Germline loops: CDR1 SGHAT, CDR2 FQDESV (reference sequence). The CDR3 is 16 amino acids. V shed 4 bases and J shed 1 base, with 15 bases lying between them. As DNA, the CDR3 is TGTGCCAGCAGCTCCAGCGGGTTAGTGGGCACAGATACGCAGTATTTT. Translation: CASSSSGLVGTDTQYF.

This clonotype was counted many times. CDR3 sequence (DNA): TGCAGTGCTTCCATCCTAGCGGGAGAGACCCAGTACTTC. Translation gives CSASILAGETQYF. The V call is TRBV20-1, the J call TRBJ2-5, with 8 bases fitting TRBD2. CDR3 length: 13 residues. V shed 5 bases and J 4 bases; nucleotides not matched to a gene: 6. CDR1 and CDR2 (germline): DFQATT, SNEGSKA (reference sequence).

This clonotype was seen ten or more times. The CDR3 loop is CASSTERLSEAFF. The CDR3 nucleotides are TGTGCCAGTAGTACCGAAAGACTGAGTGAAGCTTTCTTT. The chain has TRBV19 and TRBJ1-1; D is ambiguous. V lost 4 bases and J 7 bases, leaving 13 bases between the germline ends. The CDR3 is 13 amino acids. Germline V gene lookup returns CDR1 LNHDA and CDR2 SQIVND (reference sequence).

The chain's CDR3 is CATSDLGQGEEQYF. For the CDR3, the DNA is TGTGCCACCAGTGATTTGGGGCAGGGGGAGGAGCAGTACTTC. The V gene is TRBV24-1, the J gene TRBJ2-7; TRBD1 matches at 7 bases. The V segment lost 0 bases and the J segment 7 bases; nucleotides outside the gene matches: 5. The CDR3 is 14 residues long. Looked up from germline, CDR1 is KGHDR and CDR2 is SFDVKD.